The T cell receptor beta chain described here comes from a study of breast tumors, draining lymph nodes, adjacent tissues. Many counts were recorded for this clonotype. Its antigen is not known. The lymph nodes were axillary draining lymph nodes from breast cancer patients. Germline CDR1 is DFQATT and CDR2 is SNEGSKA (reference sequence). The CDR3 spans 14 residues. Trimming took 2 bases from V and 10 from J; bases not matched to a gene: 7. Study-level results: Compared with lymph nodes, tumors were less diverse; compared with nontumor tissue, more. Luminal-like breast cancer showed significantly higher tumor–nontumor repertoire similarity than basal-like.

TCRdb recomputed calls from the multiplex PCR reads with MiXCR, one row per CDR3 protein. Of around 130,000 distinct CDR3 sequences in the sample, 32% were seen once. This rearrangement joins TRBV20-1 to TRBJ1-6, with 8 bases lining up with TRBD1. The sample comprised axillary lymph node tissue. The source of this sequence is a female donor with breast cancer. Some clones in this sample may be carry-over from other donors' samples. CDR3 DNA sequence: TGCAGTGCTAGACCACGGACAGGGTTCTCACCCCTCCACTTT. Amino acids: CSARPRTGFSPLHF.